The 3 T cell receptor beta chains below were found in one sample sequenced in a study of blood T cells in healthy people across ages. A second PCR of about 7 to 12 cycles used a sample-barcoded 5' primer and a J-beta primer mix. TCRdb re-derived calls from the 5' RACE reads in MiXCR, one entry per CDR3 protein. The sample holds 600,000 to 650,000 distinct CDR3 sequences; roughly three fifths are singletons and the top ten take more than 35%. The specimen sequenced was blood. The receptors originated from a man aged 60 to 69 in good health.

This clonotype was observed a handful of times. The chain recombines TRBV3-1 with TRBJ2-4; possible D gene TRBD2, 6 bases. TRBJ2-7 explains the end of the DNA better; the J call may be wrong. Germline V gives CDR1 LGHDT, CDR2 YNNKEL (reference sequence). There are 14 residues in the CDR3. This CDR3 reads CASSPPGVSYEQYF. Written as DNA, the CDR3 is TGTGCCAGCAGCCCACCGGGGGTTTCCTACGAGCAGTACTTC.

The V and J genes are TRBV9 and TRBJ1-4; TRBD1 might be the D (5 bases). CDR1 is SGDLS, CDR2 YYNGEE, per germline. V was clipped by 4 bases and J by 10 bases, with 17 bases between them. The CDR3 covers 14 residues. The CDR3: CASSPGPSRGKLFF. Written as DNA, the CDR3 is TGTGCCAGCAGCCCGGGACCGAGCCGTGGAAAACTGTTTTTT.

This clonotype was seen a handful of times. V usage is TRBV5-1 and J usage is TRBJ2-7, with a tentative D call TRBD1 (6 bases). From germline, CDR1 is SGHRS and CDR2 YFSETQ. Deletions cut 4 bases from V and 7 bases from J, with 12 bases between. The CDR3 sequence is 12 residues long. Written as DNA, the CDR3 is TGCGCCAGCAGCGCCGGGACAAAAGAGCAGTACTTC. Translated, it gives CASSAGTKEQYF.